What follows are 8 T cell receptor beta chains derived from one specimen sequenced in a study of identical twins. In TCRdb, the 5' RACE reads were re-called with MiXCR into one record per CDR3 protein. In the table there are about 890,000 distinct CDR3 sequences, about 12% of which are singletons. The data were also submitted as part of a second study, on yellow fever vaccine responses in identical twins.

Sequencing input: PBMCs. The receptors were gathered from a woman under 30 in good health.

The V gene is TRBV19, the J gene TRBJ2-7, with TRBD1 matching 8 bases. V lost 1 base and J lost 6; bases outside the gene matches: 8. This CDR3 has 15 amino acids. Germline V gene data show CDR1 as LNHDA and CDR2 as SQIVND (reference sequence). The CDR3, as DNA: TGTGCCAGTAGTATAGTCGGGACAGGATCTTTCGAGCAGTACTTC. Protein sequence: CASSIVGTGSFEQYF.

This clonotype was detected only a few times. The genes are TRBV10-3 and TRBJ2-7; D is unresolved. V was clipped by 8 bases and J by 2 bases, with 19 bases between them. The germline gives CDR1 ENHRY, CDR2 SYGVKD. The CDR3 runs 15 residues. CDR3 sequence reads: CAIPFRENGAYEQYV. The CDR3 nucleotides read TGTGCCATCCCCTTCCGAGAGAATGGGGCCTACGAGCAGTACGTC.

This clonotype was detected only a few times. CDR3 region: CSVGTHSYEQYF. The CDR3 DNA reads TGCAGCGTTGGGACACACTCCTACGAGCAGTACTTC. V and J are TRBV29-1 and TRBJ2-7, with D maybe TRBD1 (5 bases). The CDR3 extends over 12 amino acids. Trimming took off 4 bases at V and 0 bases at J, with 7 bases between the two ends. Germline V gene data show CDR1 as SQVTM and CDR2 as ANQGSEA.

This clonotype appeared a few times. The chain has TRBV6-2 or TRBV6-3 and TRBJ2-3; 9 positions agree with TRBD2. Germline V gene sequence: CDR1 MNHEY, CDR2 SVGEGT. Losses at the gene ends were 7 bases for V and 1 base for J; bases not matched to a gene: 6. The CDR3 has 15 residues. DNA for the CDR3: TGTGCCAGCATTCCTAGCGGGGCGGGCACAGATACGCAGTATTTT. Translation: CASIPSGAGTDTQYF.

This clonotype showed up just a few times. J is TRBJ2-1 and V is TRBV7-2; D may be TRBD2 (6 bases). The CDR3 has 15 amino acids. The germline CDR1 and CDR2 sequences are SGHTA and FQGNSA. Between the trimmed V and J ends, which lost 5 bases and 7 bases, there was a span of 18 bases. DNA of the CDR3: TGTGCCAGCAGCCCAAGCAGCGCGGGGAAAAATGAGCAGTTCTTC. It translates to CASSPSSAGKNEQFF.

There are a few counts of this clonotype. This chain joins TRBV20-1 and TRBJ2-3, with D possibly TRBD2 on 6 matching bases. The CDR3 has 13 amino acids. The V end was cut by 7 bases, the J end by 4 bases, with 15 bases between. CDR1 is DFQATT, CDR2 SNEGSKA, per germline (reference sequence). CDR3 sequence reads: CSVSGRAADTQYF. The DNA for the CDR3 is TGCAGTGTCAGCGGGCGGGCGGCAGATACGCAGTATTTT.

This clonotype showed up just a few times. V gene TRBV12-3 or TRBV12-4 combines with J gene TRBJ2-7; tentative D call: TRBD2 (5 bases). This CDR3 comprises 13 residues. V shed 3 bases and J shed 9 bases, with 15 bases lying between them. CDR3 sequence (DNA): TGTGCCAGCAGTTTTGGGCTTAGCCGGGGGCAGTACTTC. It specifies CASSFGLSRGQYF.

CDR3 nucleotides: TGTGCCAGCACCCACCTCAGGACTAGCGGGAGCTGGTCCACCGGGGAGCTGTTTTTT. Its protein is CASTHLRTSGSWSTGELFF. The chain couples TRBV28 to TRBJ2-2; 13 nucleotides agree with TRBD2. The CDR3 extends over 19 amino acids. CDR1 and CDR2 from the germline V gene are MDHEN and SYDVKM. Trimming cost V 7 bases and J 4 bases; bases outside gene matches: 15.